This T cell receptor (beta chain) emerged from a study of control samples from healthy donors and cancer patients. The CDR3 consists of 19 residues. Germline lookup yields CDR1 MNHEY and CDR2 SMNVEV (reference sequence). With V trimmed by 2 bases and J by 4 bases, 10 bases remained unmatched. Libraries were prepared by immunoSEQ multiplex PCR; TCRdb keeps only in-frame clonotypes and omits some of them. The sample carries 100,000 or so clones, 83% recorded once. The sequenced sample consisted of blood. This chain links TRBV27 with TRBJ2-2, with 13 positions matching TRBD2. The sequence was obtained from a woman between 45 and 65 years old in good health. CDR3 in DNA: TGTGCCAGCAGTTTAAGGGCAGGGACTAGCGGGACAGTCACCGGGGAGCTGTTTTTT. Translated: CASSLRAGTSGTVTGELFF.